This T cell receptor beta chain was captured in a study of technical replicates of blood from four donors (dated by TCRdb to about 2017). V was cut back by 4 bases and J by 1 base, leaving a gap of 8 bases between them. Based on the germline V gene (reference sequence), the CDR1 and CDR2 sequences are MNHEY and SMNVEV. Counted from cysteine to phenylalanine, this CDR3 has 13 amino acids. The DNA shown is the 39-base CDR3, in frame from base 1. With regard to this clone: Its antigen remains unidentified. Per-nucleotide qualities are absent, and no much larger clonotype sits a single base away.

The receptor library was made with the immunoSEQ multiplex PCR assay. In its TCRdb copy, this immuneACCESS table keeps in-frame sequences only and misses some clones. Where compared with another copy, unresolved V genes explain less than half of these, and the others have no known cause. This sample comprises around 80,000 clones, over 75% of them detected only once. About 0.4% of the sample is in the top ten clones. Sequences were obtained from T cells isolated from PBMCs. The rearrangement combines TRBV27 with TRBJ2-7, with the D segment identity uncertain. This sequence originates from a human donor in good health. The nucleotide sequence reads as follows: TGTGCCAGCAGTTATTCAGGTTCCTACGAGCAGTACTTC. This is translated as CASSYSGSYEQYF.